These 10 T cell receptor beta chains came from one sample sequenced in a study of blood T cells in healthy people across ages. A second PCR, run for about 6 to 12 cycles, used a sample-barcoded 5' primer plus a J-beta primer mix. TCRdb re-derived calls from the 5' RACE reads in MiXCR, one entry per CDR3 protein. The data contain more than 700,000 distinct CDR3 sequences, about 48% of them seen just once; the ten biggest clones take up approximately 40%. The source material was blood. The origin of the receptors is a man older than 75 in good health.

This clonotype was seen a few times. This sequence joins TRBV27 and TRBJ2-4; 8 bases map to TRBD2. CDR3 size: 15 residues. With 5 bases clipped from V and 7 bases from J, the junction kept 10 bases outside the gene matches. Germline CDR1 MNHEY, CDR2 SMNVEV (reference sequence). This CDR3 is CASSPGSGRVNIQYF. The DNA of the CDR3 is TGTGCCAGCAGTCCGGGGAGCGGGAGAGTGAACATTCAGTACTTC.

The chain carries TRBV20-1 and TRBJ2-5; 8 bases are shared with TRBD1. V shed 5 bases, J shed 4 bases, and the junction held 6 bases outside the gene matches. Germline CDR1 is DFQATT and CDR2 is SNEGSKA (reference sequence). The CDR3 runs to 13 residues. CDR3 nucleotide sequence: TGCAGTGCTCAAGGACAGGGAGGAGAGACCCAGTACTTC. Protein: CSAQGQGGETQYF.

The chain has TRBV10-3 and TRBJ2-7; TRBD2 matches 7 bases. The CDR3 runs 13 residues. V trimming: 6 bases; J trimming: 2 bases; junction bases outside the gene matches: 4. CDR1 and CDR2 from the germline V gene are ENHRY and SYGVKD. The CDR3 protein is CAISGLGAYEQYF. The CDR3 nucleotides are TGTGCCATCAGCGGACTAGGGGCCTACGAGCAGTACTTC.

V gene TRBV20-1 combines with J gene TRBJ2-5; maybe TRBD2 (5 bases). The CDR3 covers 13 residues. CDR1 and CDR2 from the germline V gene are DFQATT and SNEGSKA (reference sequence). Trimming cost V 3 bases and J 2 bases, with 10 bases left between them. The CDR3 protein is CSASPAVQETQYF. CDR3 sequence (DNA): TGCAGTGCTAGCCCAGCGGTTCAAGAGACCCAGTACTTC.

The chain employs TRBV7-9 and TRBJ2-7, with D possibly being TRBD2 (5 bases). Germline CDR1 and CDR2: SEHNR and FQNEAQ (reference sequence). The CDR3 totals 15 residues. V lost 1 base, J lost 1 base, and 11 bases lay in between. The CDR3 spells CASSLVGGLSYEQYF. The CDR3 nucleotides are TGTGCCAGCAGCTTAGTTGGCGGGTTATCCTACGAGCAGTACTTC.

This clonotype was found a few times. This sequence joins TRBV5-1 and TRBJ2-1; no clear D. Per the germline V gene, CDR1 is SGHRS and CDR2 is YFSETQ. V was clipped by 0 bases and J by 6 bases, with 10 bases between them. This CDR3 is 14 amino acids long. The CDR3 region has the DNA TGCGCCAGCAGCTTGGAACTCGGGCCCAATGAGCAGTTCTTC. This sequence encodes CASSLELGPNEQFF.

CDR3 coding DNA: TGTGCCATCAGTGAGTCCGACAGGGGGTACGCAGATACGCAGTATTTT. It is translated as CAISESDRGYADTQYF. This chain joins TRBV10-3 and TRBJ2-3; 9 bases fit TRBD1. The V gene end was trimmed by 0 bases and the J gene end by 4 bases; junction bases not matched to a gene: 5. The CDR3 spans 16 residues. Germline values: CDR1 ENHRY, CDR2 SYGVKD.

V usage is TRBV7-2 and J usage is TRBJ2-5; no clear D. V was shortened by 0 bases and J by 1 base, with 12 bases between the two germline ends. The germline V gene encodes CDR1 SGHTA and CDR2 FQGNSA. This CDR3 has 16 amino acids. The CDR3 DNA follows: TGTGCCAGCAGCTTAGCGGGTTTCGAAACCCAAGAGACCCAGTACTTC. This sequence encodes CASSLAGFETQETQYF.

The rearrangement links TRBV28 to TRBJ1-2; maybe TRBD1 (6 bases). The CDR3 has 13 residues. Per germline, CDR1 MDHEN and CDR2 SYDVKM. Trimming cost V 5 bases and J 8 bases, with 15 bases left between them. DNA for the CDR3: TGTGCCAGCAGTCCCCCGGCAGGGGAGGGCTACACCTTC. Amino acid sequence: CASSPPAGEGYTF.

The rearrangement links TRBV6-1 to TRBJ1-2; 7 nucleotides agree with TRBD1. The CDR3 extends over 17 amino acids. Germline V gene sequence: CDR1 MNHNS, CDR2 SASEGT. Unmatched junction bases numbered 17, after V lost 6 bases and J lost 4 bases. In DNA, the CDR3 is TGTGCCAGCAGCCGTCCCGGGACAGTCTCTGGGGCCTATGGCTACACCTTC. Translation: CASSRPGTVSGAYGYTF.